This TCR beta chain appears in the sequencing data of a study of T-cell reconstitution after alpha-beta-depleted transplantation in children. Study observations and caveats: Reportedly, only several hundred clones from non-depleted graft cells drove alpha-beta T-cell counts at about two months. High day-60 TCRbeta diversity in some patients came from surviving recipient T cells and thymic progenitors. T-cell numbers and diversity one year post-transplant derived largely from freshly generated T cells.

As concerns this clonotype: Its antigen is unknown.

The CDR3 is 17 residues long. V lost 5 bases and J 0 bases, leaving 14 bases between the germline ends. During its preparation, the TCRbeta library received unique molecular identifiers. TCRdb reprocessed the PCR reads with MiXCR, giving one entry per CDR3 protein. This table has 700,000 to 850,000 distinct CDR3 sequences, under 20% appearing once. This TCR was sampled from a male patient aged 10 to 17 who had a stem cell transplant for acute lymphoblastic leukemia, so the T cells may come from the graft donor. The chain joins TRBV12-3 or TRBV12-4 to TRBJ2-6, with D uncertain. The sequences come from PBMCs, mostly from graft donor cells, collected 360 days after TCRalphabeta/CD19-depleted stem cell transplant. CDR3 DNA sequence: TGTGCCAGCAGTCTCGGATACCCCTCCTCTGGGGCCAACGTCCTGACTTTC. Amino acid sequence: CASSLGYPSSGANVLTF.